These 26 T cell receptor beta chains were all obtained from the same sample, sequenced in a study of a mutant IDH1 vaccine in newly diagnosed glioma. The protocol was immunoSEQ multiplex PCR, while the TCRdb copy is restricted to in-frame clones and leaves out a portion. The sample lists around 26,000 clones, around four fifths seen once, with 30% to 35% in the top ten. Their antigen targets remain unknown. As for time point: week 35, safety follow-up. The study gave 300 ug of mutant IDH1 20-mer peptide per vaccine dose, with topical imiquimod. The sample consisted of PBMCs, taken from a glioma patient whose treatment included an IDH1 peptide vaccine. These receptors were collected from a man in his thirties or forties with glioma.

This chain joins TRBV7-2 and TRBJ2-3; 13 bases are shared with TRBD2. Losses at the gene ends were 5 bases for V and 4 bases for J; bases not matched to a gene: 9. In germline, CDR1 is SGHTA, CDR2 FQGNSA. This CDR3 spans 17 amino acids. The CDR3 DNA sequence: TGTGCCAGCAGCACCCGAGGGACTAGCGGGGTTGCAGATACGCAGTATTTT. Encoded protein: CASSTRGTSGVADTQYF.

This clone came up a few times. The chain couples TRBV19 to TRBJ1-1; D remains ambiguous. Trimming cost V 8 bases and J 3 bases, with 10 bases left between them. Germline V gives CDR1 LNHDA, CDR2 SQIVND (reference sequence). CDR3 length: 12 amino acids. CDR3 in amino acids: CASGPQDTEAFF. The CDR3, as DNA: TGTGCCAGTGGTCCCCAGGACACTGAAGCTTTCTTT.

The count of this clone is one. The chain couples TRBV5-5 to TRBJ1-1; a possible D gene is TRBD1 (5 bases). The CDR3 runs to 13 residues. V dropped 0 bases and J dropped 4 bases, with 7 bases sitting between them. The germline CDR1 and CDR2 sequences are SGHKS and YYEKEE (reference sequence). CDR3 DNA: TGTGCCAGCAGCTTGGTTAGGGGCACTGAAGCTTTCTTT. Residues: CASSLVRGTEAFF.

The V gene is TRBV7-9, the J gene TRBJ2-7; tentatively, D is TRBD1 (6 bases). The CDR3 contains 12 residues. The ends were cut back, 8 bases at V and 2 bases at J, with 10 bases in the middle. Germline CDR1 SEHNR, CDR2 FQNEAQ (reference sequence). CDR3 DNA: TGTGCCAGCGACAGGTCTCCCTACGAGCAGTACTTC. It yields the protein CASDRSPYEQYF. Full variable domain (remainder filled in from reference TRBV7-9 and TRBJ2-7): DTGVSQNPRHKITKRGQNVTFRCDPISEHNRLYWYRQTLGQGPEFLTYFQNEAQLEKSRLLSDRFSAERPKGSFSTLEIQRTEQGDSAMYLCASDRSPYEQYFGPGTRLTVT.

The table lists this clone with a count of one. This chain uses TRBV30 with TRBJ2-7, with D hard to call. CDR3 length: 13 residues. V was cut by 6 bases and J by 7 bases, with 19 bases left in between. Germline values: CDR1 GTSNPN, CDR2 SVGIG (reference sequence). CDR3 DNA sequence: TGTGCCTGCGACAAGGGCCTTGGTGGGGAGCAGTACTTC. Encoded protein: CACDKGLGGEQYF.

CDR3 sequence (DNA): TGTGCCAGCAGCCGAGATCAGGGGCCCCAGCCCCAGCATTTT. Translated, it gives CASSRDQGPQPQHF. The gene calls are TRBV11-2 and TRBJ1-5; TRBD1 might be the D (6 bases). Trimming removed 5 bases at V and 7 bases at J, with 15 bases between. The germline gives CDR1 SGHAT, CDR2 FQNNGV. The CDR3 loop spans 14 amino acids. Based on the CDR3 plus reference TRBV11-2 and TRBJ1-5, the full variable domain is EAGVAQSPRYKIIEKRQSVAFWCNPISGHATLYWYQQILGQGPKLLIQFQNNGVVDDSQLPKDRFSAERLKGVDSTLKIQPAKLEDSAVYLCASSRDQGPQPQHFGDGTRLSIL.

The gene calls are TRBV5-6 and TRBJ2-1; D remains unclear. Germline V gene lookup returns CDR1 SGHDT and CDR2 YYEEEE. The CDR3 sequence is 16 residues long. The V gene lost 2 bases and the J gene lost 0 bases, with 12 bases spanning the gap. CDR3 coding DNA: TGTGCCAGCAGCTTATCAATTGGCAACTCCTACAATGAGCAGTTCTTC. Protein product: CASSLSIGNSYNEQFF. The full variable domain, completed using reference TRBV5-6 and TRBJ2-1, is DAGVTQSPTHLIKTRGQQVTLRCSPKSGHDTVSWYQQALGQGPQFIFQYYEEEERQRGNFPDRFSGHQFPNYSSELNVNALLLGDSALYLCASSLSIGNSYNEQFFGPGTRLTVL.

The chain combines TRBV5-1 with TRBJ1-5; no clear D. This CDR3 is built from 19 residues. Deletions cut 1 base from V and 1 base from J, with 21 bases between. The germline gives CDR1 SGHRS, CDR2 YFSETQ. This chain's CDR3 is CASSLNPLSGKLSNQPQHF. The CDR3 region has the DNA TGCGCCAGCAGCTTGAACCCCCTCTCGGGGAAGTTAAGCAATCAGCCCCAGCATTTT.

The rearrangement links TRBV19 to TRBJ2-3; D gene uncertain. Germline V gene sequence: CDR1 LNHDA, CDR2 SQIVND (reference sequence). V was cut by 1 base and J by 3 bases, with 5 bases left in between. The CDR3 is 13 residues long. As DNA, the CDR3 is TGTGCCAGTAGTATAGGTGCGACAGATACGCAGTATTTT. As protein: CASSIGATDTQYF. The full variable domain, rest sourced from reference TRBV19 and TRBJ2-3, is DGGITQSPKYLFRKEGQNVTLSCEQNLNHDAMYWYRQDPGQGLRLIYYSQIVNDFQKGDIAEGYSVSREKKESFPLTVTSAQKNPTAFYLCASSIGATDTQYFGPGTRLTVL.

The gene calls are TRBV7-9 and TRBJ2-1; the D gene is possibly TRBD2 (5 bases). Germline V gene sequence: CDR1 SEHNR, CDR2 FQNEAQ (reference sequence). The CDR3 is 15 amino acids. Trimming removed 4 bases from V and 6 bases from J, with 16 bases in between. The CDR3 region has the DNA TGTGCCAGCAGCTCCATAGCGACTAATTTCAATGAGCAGTTCTTC. This encodes CASSSIATNFNEQFF.

J is TRBJ1-3 and V is TRBV27; tentatively, D is TRBD1 (5 bases). The germline V gene encodes CDR1 MNHEY and CDR2 SMNVEV (reference sequence). Trimming left V 6 bases short and J 1 base short, with 13 bases between. This CDR3 spans 15 amino acids. This CDR3 reads CASRSVGESGNTIYF. CDR3 nucleotides: TGTGCCAGCAGATCCGTGGGGGAGTCTGGAAACACCATATATTTT.

CDR3 in amino acids: CASSLAGGVPQHF. In nucleotides, the CDR3 is TGTGCCAGCAGCTTGGCGGGAGGTGTCCCCCAGCATTTT. This chain uses TRBV5-5 with TRBJ1-5, with D hard to call. CDR3 length equals 13 residues. The germline gives CDR1 SGHKS, CDR2 YYEKEE (reference sequence). The ends were cut back, 0 bases at V and 10 bases at J, with 11 bases in the middle.

The J gene is TRBJ2-2, the V gene TRBV25-1; no definite D call. This CDR3 region has 13 residues. Germline CDR1 MGHDK, CDR2 SYGVNS. V dropped 4 bases and J dropped 1 base, with 4 bases sitting between them. CDR3 protein: CASSGGNTGELFF. In DNA form, the CDR3 reads TGTGCCAGCAGTGGGGGGAACACCGGGGAGCTGTTTTTT.

V is TRBV15 and J is TRBJ1-2; TRBD1 is a possible D gene (6 bases). Germline lookup yields CDR1 LNHNV and CDR2 YYDKDF (reference sequence). This CDR3 comprises 16 residues. V lost 1 base to trimming and J lost 6 bases, with 18 bases between them. Written as DNA, the CDR3 is TGTGCCACCAGCAGAGTAGGCGGATGGGGGGCTGATGGCTACACCTTC. This sequence encodes CATSRVGGWGADGYTF.

The rearrangement joins TRBV30 to TRBJ2-7; 12 bases map to TRBD2. This CDR3 has 20 residues. Germline V gene data show CDR1 as GTSNPN and CDR2 as SVGIG (reference sequence). V lost 4 bases to trimming and J lost 4 bases; unmatched junction nucleotides: 23. The DNA for the CDR3 is TGTGCCTGGAATTTCAAGAGTACGGCTAGCGGGAGGGTAGGGAGGTACGAGCAGTACTTC. Translating it yields CAWNFKSTASGRVGRYEQYF.

The chain couples TRBV9 to TRBJ2-1; no firm D call. This CDR3 contains 17 residues. The ends were cut back, 0 bases at V and 4 bases at J, with 17 bases in the middle. Looked up from germline, CDR1 is SGDLS and CDR2 is YYNGEE. In DNA, the CDR3 is TGTGCCAGCAGCGTAGGAGGTAGTGGGAACCCGTACAATGAGCAGTTCTTC. Its translation is CASSVGGSGNPYNEQFF.

V is TRBV7-9 and J is TRBJ2-5; perhaps TRBD2 as D (6 bases). This CDR3 spans 14 amino acids. CDR1 and CDR2 (germline): SEHNR, FQNEAQ (reference sequence). V was trimmed by 4 bases and J by 5 bases, leaving 14 bases between them. The CDR3, as DNA: TGTGCCAGCAGCTCCGTGGCGGGGCGGGAGACCCAGTACTTC. It is translated as CASSSVAGRETQYF.

This chain connects TRBV2 to TRBJ2-7, with D perhaps matching TRBD2 (6 bases). The CDR3 consists of 14 residues. The germline gives CDR1 SNHLY, CDR2 FYNNEI. Between the trimmed V and J ends, which lost 4 bases and 2 bases, there was a span of 12 bases. The CDR3 loop is CASSGLGIAYEQYF. CDR3 coding DNA: TGTGCCAGCAGTGGACTAGGGATCGCCTACGAGCAGTACTTC. Using reference TRBV2 and TRBJ2-7 for the parts outside the CDR3, the full variable domain is EPEVTQTPSHQVTQMGQEVILRCVPISNHLYFYWYRQILGQKVEFLVSFYNNEISEKSEIFDDQFSVERPDGSNFTLKIRSTKLEDSAMYFCASSGLGIAYEQYFGPGTRLTVT.

This clone was counted once. This chain links TRBV27 with TRBJ1-2; possible D gene TRBD1, 6 bases. V was cut by 2 bases and J by 1 base, with 20 bases left in between. The length of the CDR3 is 18 residues. The V gene's germline CDR1 is MNHEY and CDR2 SMNVEV (reference sequence). CDR3 bases: TGTGCCAGCAGTTTACGTGTTATGGTGACAGGATATAACTATGGCTACACCTTC. Translation gives CASSLRVMVTGYNYGYTF.

This clone has only one observation. The chain is built from TRBV10-3 and TRBJ2-3, with 8 bases fitting TRBD2. CDR1 is ENHRY and CDR2 is SYGVKD in the germline V gene. CDR3 length: 15 amino acids. The junction had 7 bases not matched to a gene; V was cut back by 6 bases and J by 2 bases. CDR3 coding DNA: TGTGCCATCAGAAGCGGGAGCGATAACACAGATACGCAGTATTTT. Translating it yields CAIRSGSDNTDTQYF.

The genes are TRBV5-6 and TRBJ2-7; perhaps TRBD2 as D (6 bases). Per germline, CDR1 SGHDT and CDR2 YYEEEE. The CDR3 is 13 residues long. V dropped 0 bases and J dropped 6 bases, with 10 bases sitting between them. Written as DNA, the CDR3 is TGTGCCAGCAGCTTGGTGGCGGGGATCGAGCAGTACTTC. This gives the protein CASSLVAGIEQYF.

The chain joins TRBV30 to TRBJ2-5, with D possibly TRBD1 on 5 matching bases. The CDR3 spans 15 residues. V dropped 5 bases and J dropped 0 bases, with 16 bases sitting between them. Germline CDR1 reads GTSNPN; CDR2 reads SVGIG (reference sequence). The CDR3 DNA reads TGTGCCTGGGATCAGGGAACTTCTAACCAAGAGACCCAGTACTTC. Translation: CAWDQGTSNQETQYF. Complete variable domain (other parts from reference TRBV30 and TRBJ2-5): SQTIHQWPATLVQPVGSPLSLECTVEGTSNPNLYWYRQAAGRGLQLLFYSVGIGQISSEVPQNLSASRPQDRQFILSSKKLLLSDSGFYLCAWDQGTSNQETQYFGPGTRLLVL.

The chain is built from TRBV5-4 and TRBJ2-7; TRBD2 aligns across 14 bases. The CDR3 covers 15 residues. CDR1 and CDR2 (germline): SGHNT, YYREEE (reference sequence). V was clipped by 4 bases and J by 3 bases; unmatched bases: 3. The CDR3, as DNA: TGTGCCAGCAGCCTAGGACTAGCGGGGGGCTACGAGCAGTACTTC. Translated: CASSLGLAGGYEQYF.

The chain links TRBV4-1 to TRBJ2-5; the match to TRBD2 covers 8 bases. J gave up 2 bases and V 1 base, and 6 bases lay outside the gene matches. CDR1 and CDR2 (germline): MGHRA, YSYEKL. CDR3 length: 16 amino acids. CDR3 DNA sequence: TGCGCCAGCAGCCAAGTGGCGGGGGGCCTTCAAGAGACCCAGTACTTC. Encoded protein: CASSQVAGGLQETQYF.

This clone occurred once. In nucleotides, the CDR3 is TGCGCCAGCAGCTCTGAAAGCCGGGGCACAGGGGCTGAAGCTTTCTTT. Its protein product is CASSSESRGTGAEAFF. The gene calls are TRBV5-1 and TRBJ1-1, with 7 bases identical to TRBD1. Germline V gives CDR1 SGHRS, CDR2 YFSETQ. The CDR3 runs to 16 residues. The V gene end was trimmed by 3 bases and the J gene end by 6 bases; junction bases not matched to a gene: 14.

The chain joins TRBV5-5 to TRBJ1-2; D unclear. CDR1 is SGHKS and CDR2 is YYEKEE in the germline V gene (reference sequence). Trimming pared 0 bases from V and 4 bases from J, leaving 10 bases between. The CDR3 is 14 residues long. The CDR3 here is CASSLGSRTYGYTF. The CDR3, as DNA: TGTGCCAGCAGCTTGGGGTCTCGGACCTATGGCTACACCTTC.